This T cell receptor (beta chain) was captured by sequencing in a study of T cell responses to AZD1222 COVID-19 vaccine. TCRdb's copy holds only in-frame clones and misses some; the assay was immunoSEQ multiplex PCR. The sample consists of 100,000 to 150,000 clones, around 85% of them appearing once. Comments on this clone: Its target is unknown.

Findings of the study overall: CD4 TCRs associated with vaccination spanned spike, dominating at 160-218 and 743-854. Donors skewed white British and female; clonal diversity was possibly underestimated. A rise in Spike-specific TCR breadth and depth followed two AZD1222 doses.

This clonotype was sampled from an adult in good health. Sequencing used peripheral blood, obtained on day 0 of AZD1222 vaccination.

CDR3 nucleotides: TGTGCCAGCAGTTCCCTGGACAGCTACGAGCAGTACTTC. Protein product: CASSSLDSYEQYF. V usage is TRBV12-3 or TRBV12-4 and J usage is TRBJ2-7, with D possibly matching TRBD1 (6 bases). The CDR3 totals 13 residues. V was clipped by 4 bases and J by 3 bases, with 10 bases between them.